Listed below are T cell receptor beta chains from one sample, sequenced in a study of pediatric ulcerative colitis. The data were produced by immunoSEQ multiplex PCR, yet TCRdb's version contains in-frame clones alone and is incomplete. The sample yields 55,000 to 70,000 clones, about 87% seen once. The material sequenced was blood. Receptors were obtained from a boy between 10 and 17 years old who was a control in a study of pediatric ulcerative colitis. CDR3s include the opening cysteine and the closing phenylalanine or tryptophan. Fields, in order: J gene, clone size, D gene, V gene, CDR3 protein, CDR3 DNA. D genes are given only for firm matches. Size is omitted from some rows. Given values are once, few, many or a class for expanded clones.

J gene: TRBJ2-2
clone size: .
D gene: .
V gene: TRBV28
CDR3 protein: CASIPSSATGELFF
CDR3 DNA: TGTGCCAGCATCCCGAGTTCGGCAACCGGGGAGCTGTTTTTT

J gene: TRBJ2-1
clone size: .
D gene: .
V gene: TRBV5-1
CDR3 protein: CASSLRGESSYNEQFF
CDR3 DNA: TGCGCCAGCAGCCTCAGGGGAGAGAGCTCCTACAATGAGCAGTTCTTC

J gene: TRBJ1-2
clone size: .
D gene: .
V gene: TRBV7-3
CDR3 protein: CASSFDRRGGYTF
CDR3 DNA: TGTGCCAGCAGCTTCGACCGACGGGGAGGCTACACCTTC

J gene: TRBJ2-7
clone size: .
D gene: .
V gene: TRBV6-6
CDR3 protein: CASSYGGPSSYEQYF
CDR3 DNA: TGTGCCAGCAGTTATGGGGGACCCTCCTCCTACGAGCAGTACTTC

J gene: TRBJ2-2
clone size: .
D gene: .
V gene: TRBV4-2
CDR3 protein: CASSLWTANTGELFF
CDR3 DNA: TGTGCCAGCAGCCTATGGACAGCAAACACCGGGGAGCTGTTTTTT

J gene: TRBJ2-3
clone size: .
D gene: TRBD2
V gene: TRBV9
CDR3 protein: CASSVASGSSPDTQYF
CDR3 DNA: TGTGCCAGCAGCGTAGCTAGCGGGAGTTCCCCAGATACGCAGTATTTT

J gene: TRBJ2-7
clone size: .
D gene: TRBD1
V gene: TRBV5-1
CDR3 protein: CASSPGQGAYEQYF
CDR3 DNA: TGCGCCAGCAGCCCAGGACAGGGAGCCTACGAGCAGTACTTC

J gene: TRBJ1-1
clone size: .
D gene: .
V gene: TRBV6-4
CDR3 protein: CASSDTDKNTEAFF
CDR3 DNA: TGTGCCAGCAGTGACACGGACAAGAACACTGAAGCTTTCTTT

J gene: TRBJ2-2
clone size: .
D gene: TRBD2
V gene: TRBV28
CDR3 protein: CASSYRPGLAGGQGTGELFF
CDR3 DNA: TGTGCCAGCAGCTACCGTCCGGGACTAGCGGGAGGACAAGGCACCGGGGAGCTGTTTTTT

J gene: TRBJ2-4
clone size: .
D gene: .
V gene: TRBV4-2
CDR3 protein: CASSQDLSGQGNIQYF
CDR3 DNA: TGTGCCAGCAGCCAAGATCTATCGGGGCAGGGAAACATTCAGTACTTC

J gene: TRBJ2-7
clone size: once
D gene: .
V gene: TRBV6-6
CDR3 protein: CASSDPGSYEQYF
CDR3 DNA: TGTGCCAGCAGTGATCCGGGAAGCTACGAGCAGTACTTC

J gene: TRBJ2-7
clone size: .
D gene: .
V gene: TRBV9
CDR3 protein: CASSVDPDSYEQYF
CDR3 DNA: TGTGCCAGCAGCGTAGATCCAGATTCCTACGAGCAGTACTTC

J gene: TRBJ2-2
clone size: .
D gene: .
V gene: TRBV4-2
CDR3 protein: CASSQGRGDTGELFF
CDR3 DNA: TGTGCCAGCAGCCAAGGCCGGGGAGACACCGGGGAGCTGTTTTTT

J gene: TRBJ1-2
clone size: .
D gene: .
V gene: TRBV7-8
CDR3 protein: CASSLAIGGGGYTF
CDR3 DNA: TGTGCCAGCAGCTTAGCGATTGGGGGCGGTGGCTACACCTTC

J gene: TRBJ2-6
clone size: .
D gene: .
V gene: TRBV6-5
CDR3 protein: CASSYSASGANVLTF
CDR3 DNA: TGTGCCAGCAGTTACTCGGCCTCTGGGGCCAACGTCCTGACTTTC

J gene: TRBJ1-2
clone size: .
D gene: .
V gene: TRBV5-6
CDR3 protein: CASSLIGGYYGYTF
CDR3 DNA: TGTGCCAGCAGCTTGATCGGGGGTTACTATGGCTACACCTTC

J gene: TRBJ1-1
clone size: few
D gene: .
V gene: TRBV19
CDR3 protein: CASKAIGFGEAFF
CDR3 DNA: TGTGCCAGTAAAGCAATCGGGTTCGGTGAAGCTTTCTTT

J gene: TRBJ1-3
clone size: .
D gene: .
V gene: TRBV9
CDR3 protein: CASSAGTVGNTIYF
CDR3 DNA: TGTGCCAGCAGCGCAGGGACTGTTGGAAACACCATATATTTT

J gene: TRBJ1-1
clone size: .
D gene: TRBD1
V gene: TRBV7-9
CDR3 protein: CASKNDRGSLNTEAFF
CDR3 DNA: TGTGCCAGCAAAAACGACAGGGGTAGTTTGAACACTGAAGCTTTCTTT

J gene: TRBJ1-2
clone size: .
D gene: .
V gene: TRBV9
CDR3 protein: CASSGKDGAHGYTF
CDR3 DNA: TGTGCCAGCAGCGGAAAGGACGGAGCACATGGCTACACCTTC

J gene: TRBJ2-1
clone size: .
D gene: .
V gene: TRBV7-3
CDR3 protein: CASSLNSDRYNEQFF
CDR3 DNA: TGTGCCAGCAGCTTAAATTCGGACAGATACAATGAGCAGTTCTTC

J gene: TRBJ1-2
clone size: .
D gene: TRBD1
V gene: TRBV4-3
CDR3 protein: CASSQPGQGGGYTF
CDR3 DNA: TGCGCCAGCAGCCAACCGGGACAGGGAGGTGGCTACACCTTC

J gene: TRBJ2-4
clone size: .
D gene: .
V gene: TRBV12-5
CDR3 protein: CASGLPLVSGQGKNIQYF
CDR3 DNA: TGTGCTAGTGGTTTGCCCCTGGTATCTGGGCAGGGGAAAAACATTCAGTACTTC

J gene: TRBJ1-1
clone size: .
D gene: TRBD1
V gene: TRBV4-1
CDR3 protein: CASRQPGQSNTEAFF
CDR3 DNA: TGCGCCAGCAGGCAGCCGGGACAGTCGAACACTGAAGCTTTCTTT

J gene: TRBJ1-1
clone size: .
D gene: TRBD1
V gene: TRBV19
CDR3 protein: CASSIDRGRGLNTEAFF
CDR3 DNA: TGTGCCAGTAGTATAGATCGCGGCAGGGGGTTGAACACTGAAGCTTTCTTT

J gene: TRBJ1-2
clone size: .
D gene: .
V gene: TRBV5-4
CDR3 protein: CASSTKNSPNYGYTF
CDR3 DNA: TGTGCCAGCAGCACTAAAAACAGCCCTAACTATGGCTACACCTTC

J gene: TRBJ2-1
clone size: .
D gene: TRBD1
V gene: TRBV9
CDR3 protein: CASSVFGGQDSNEQFF
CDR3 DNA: TGTGCCAGCAGCGTTTTTGGGGGACAGGATAGCAATGAGCAGTTCTTC

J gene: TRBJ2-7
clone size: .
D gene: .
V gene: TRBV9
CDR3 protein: CASSTSPSDEQYF
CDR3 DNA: TGTGCCAGCAGCACCAGCCCTAGTGACGAGCAGTACTTC

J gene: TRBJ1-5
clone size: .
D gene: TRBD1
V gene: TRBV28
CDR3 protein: CASSDRVYSNQPQHF
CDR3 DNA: TGTGCCAGCAGCGACAGGGTCTATAGCAATCAGCCCCAGCATTTT

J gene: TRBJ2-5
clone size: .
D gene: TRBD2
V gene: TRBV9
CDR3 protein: CASSVVGGREETQYF
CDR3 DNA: TGTGCCAGCAGCGTAGTCGGCGGGAGGGAGGAGACCCAGTACTTC

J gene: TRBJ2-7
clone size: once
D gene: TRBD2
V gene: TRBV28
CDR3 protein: CASSPAQFLAGGEQYF
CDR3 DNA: TGTGCCAGCAGTCCGGCCCAATTTCTAGCGGGAGGCGAGCAGTACTTC

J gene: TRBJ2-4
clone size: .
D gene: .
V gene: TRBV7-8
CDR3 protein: CASSSGVGLAKNIQYF
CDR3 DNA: TGTGCCAGCAGCTCCGGGGTGGGATTAGCCAAAAACATTCAGTACTTC

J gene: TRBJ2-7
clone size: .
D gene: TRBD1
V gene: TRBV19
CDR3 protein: CASTPGQGPYEQYF
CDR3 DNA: TGTGCCAGCACACCGGGACAGGGCCCCTACGAGCAGTACTTC

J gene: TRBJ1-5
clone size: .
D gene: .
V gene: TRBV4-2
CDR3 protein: CASSGGQGGNQPQHF
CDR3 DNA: TGTGCCAGCAGCGGGGGGCAGGGCGGGAATCAGCCCCAGCATTTT

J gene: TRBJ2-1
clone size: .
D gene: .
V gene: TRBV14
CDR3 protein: CASSPGHYNEQFF
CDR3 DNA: TGTGCCAGCAGCCCGGGACACTACAATGAGCAGTTCTTC

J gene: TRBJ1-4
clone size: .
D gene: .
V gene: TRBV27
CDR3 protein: CASSEARAGNEKLFF
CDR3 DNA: TGTGCCAGCAGTGAGGCGAGAGCGGGTAATGAAAAACTGTTTTTT

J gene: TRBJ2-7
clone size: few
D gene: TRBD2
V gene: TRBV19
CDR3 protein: CASQGSGSYEQYF
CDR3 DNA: TGTGCCAGCCAGGGTAGCGGGAGCTACGAGCAGTACTTC

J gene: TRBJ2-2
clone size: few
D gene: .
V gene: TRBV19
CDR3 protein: CASSILYRVNTGELFF
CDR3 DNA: TGTGCCAGTAGTATCCTCTACAGGGTCAACACCGGGGAGCTGTTTTTT

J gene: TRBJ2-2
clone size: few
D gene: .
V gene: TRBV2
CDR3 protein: CASGVIPSTGELFF
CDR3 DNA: TGTGCCAGCGGGGTCATACCGAGCACCGGGGAGCTGTTTTTT

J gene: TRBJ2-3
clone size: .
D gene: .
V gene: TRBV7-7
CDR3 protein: CASSPLTSTDTQYF
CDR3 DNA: TGTGCTAGCAGCCCGCTCACTAGCACAGATACGCAGTATTTT

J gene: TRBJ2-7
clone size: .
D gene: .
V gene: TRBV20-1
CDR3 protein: CSAGTAYEQYF
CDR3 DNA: TGCAGCGCTGGGACGGCATACGAGCAGTACTTC

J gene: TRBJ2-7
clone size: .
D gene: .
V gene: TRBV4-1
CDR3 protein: CASSQAQVYEQYF
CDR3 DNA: TGCGCCAGCAGCCAGGCACAGGTCTACGAGCAGTACTTC

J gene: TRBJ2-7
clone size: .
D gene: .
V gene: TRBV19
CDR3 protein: CASSMRWAYEQYF
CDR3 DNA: TGTGCCAGTAGTATGAGATGGGCCTACGAGCAGTACTTC

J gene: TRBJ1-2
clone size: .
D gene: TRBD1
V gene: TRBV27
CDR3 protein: CASSQGASGYTF
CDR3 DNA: TGTGCCAGCAGTCAGGGGGCAAGTGGCTACACCTTC

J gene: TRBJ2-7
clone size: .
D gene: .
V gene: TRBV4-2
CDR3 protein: CASSPNLQGTSYEQYF
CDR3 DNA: TGTGCCAGCAGCCCCAACCTCCAGGGGACCTCCTACGAGCAGTACTTC

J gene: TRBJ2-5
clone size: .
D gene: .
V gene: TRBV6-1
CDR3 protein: CASSALRGEQETQYF
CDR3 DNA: TGTGCCAGCAGTGCACTTAGGGGGGAACAAGAGACCCAGTACTTC

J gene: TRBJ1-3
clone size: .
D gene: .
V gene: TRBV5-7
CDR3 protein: CASSLQDTSGNTIYF
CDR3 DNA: TGTGCCAGCAGCTTGCAGGATACCTCTGGAAACACCATATATTTT

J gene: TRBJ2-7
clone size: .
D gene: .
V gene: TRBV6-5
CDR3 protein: CANLPGLSGYEQYF
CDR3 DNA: TGTGCCAACTTACCGGGGCTCTCGGGATACGAGCAGTACTTC

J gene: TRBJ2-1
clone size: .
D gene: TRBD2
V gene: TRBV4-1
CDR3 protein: CASSQGIAGVQKSYNEQFF
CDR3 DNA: TGCGCCAGCAGCCAAGGTATAGCGGGAGTACAGAAGTCCTACAATGAGCAGTTCTTC

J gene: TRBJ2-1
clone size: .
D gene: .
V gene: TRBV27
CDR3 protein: CASSLSGTQRYDEQFF
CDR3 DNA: TGTGCCAGCAGTTTATCAGGAACACAGCGGTATGATGAGCAGTTCTTC

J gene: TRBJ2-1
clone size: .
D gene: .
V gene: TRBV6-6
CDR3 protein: CASLGSNEQFF
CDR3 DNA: TGTGCCAGCCTCGGCTCCAATGAGCAGTTCTTC

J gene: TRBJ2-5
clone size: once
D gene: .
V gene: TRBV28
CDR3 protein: CASSPRLGRETQETQYF
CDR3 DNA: TGTGCCAGCAGTCCACGCCTTGGCAGGGAGACTCAAGAGACCCAGTACTTC

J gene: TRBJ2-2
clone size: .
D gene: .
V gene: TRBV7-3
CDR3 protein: CASSLTSGTGELFF
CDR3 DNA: TGTGCCAGCAGCTTAACAAGTGGGACCGGGGAGCTGTTTTTT

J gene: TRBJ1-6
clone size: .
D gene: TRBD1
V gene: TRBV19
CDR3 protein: CASDTGGQGSPLHF
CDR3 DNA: TGTGCCAGCGATACAGGGGGCCAAGGATCACCCCTCCACTTT

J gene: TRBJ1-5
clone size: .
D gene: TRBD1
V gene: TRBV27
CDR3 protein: CASSARQGNQPQHF
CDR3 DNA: TGTGCCAGCAGTGCCCGACAGGGAAATCAGCCCCAGCATTTT

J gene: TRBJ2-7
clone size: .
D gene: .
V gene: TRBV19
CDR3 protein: CASSSSASTSYEQYF
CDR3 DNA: TGTGCCAGTAGTTCCTCCGCCAGCACATCCTACGAGCAGTACTTC

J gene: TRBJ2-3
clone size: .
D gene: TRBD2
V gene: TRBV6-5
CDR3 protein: CASTEAGGTDTQYF
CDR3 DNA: TGTGCCAGCACCGAAGCGGGGGGCACAGATACGCAGTATTTT